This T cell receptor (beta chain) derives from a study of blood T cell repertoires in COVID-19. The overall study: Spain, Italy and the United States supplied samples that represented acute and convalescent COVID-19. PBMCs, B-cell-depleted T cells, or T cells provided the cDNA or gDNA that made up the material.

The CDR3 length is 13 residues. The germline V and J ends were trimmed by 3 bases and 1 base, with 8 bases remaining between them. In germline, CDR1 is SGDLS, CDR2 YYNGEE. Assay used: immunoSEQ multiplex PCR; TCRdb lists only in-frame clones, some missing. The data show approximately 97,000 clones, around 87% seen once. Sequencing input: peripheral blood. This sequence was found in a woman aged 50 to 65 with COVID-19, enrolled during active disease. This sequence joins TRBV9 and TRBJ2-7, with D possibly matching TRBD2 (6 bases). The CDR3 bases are TGTGCCAGCAGCGAGGGACTTTCCTACGAGCAGTACTTC. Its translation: CASSEGLSYEQYF.